Listed below are T cell receptor beta chains from one sample, sequenced in a study of blood T cell repertoires in COVID-19. Produced via immunoSEQ multiplex PCR; TCRdb's table is partial and in-frame only. The repertoire consists of about 130,000 clones, with 88% occurring once and the leading ten covering 1% to 1.5%. Specimen: peripheral blood. These receptors came from a woman of 80 years or more with acute or convalescent COVID-19. Each CDR3 is given with its conserved first and last residue. Each record gives: J gene, clone size, CDR3 length, V gene, D gene, CDR3 DNA, CDR3 protein. The D gene is left open where the match is weak. Only part of the rows carry a size: once, few, many, or a class if the clone is expanded.

TRBJ2-5 once 12 TRBV29-1 NA TGCAGCGTTGGGCAGGCCGGAGAGACCCAGTACTTC CSVGQAGETQYF
TRBJ2-7 once 17 TRBV19 NA TGTGCCAGTAGTATACGGTCGGTGGGGACATTCTCCTACGAGCAGTACTTC CASSIRSVGTFSYEQYF
TRBJ2-2 NA 14 TRBV9 NA TGTGCCAGCAGCGTTGGGCCGAACACCGGGGAGCTGTTTTTT CASSVGPNTGELFF
TRBJ2-1 NA 13 TRBV12-5 NA TGTGCTAGTGGTTTGGTACAGGGTGGGGGACAGTTCTTC CASGLVQGGGQFF
TRBJ1-2 once 14 TRBV5-1 TRBD1 TGCGCCAGCAGCCCCCGACAGGGTCCAGGTGGCTACACCTTC CASSPRQGPGGYTF
TRBJ2-7 NA 17 TRBV28 NA TGTGCCAGCAGTTTATTAAGCCCTAGATCTAGCTCCTACGAGCAGTACTTC CASSLLSPRSSSYEQYF
TRBJ1-3 NA 16 TRBV7-2 TRBD1 TGTGCCAGCAGCCCTACAGGGGGTATAGCTGGAAACACCATATATTTT CASSPTGGIAGNTIYF
TRBJ2-7 NA 14 TRBV6-5 TRBD1 TGTGCCAGCAGTTATCGGGACAGGGGCCACGAGCAGTACTTC CASSYRDRGHEQYF
TRBJ2-1 NA 17 TRBV7-7 TRBD2 TGTGCTAGCTGCGGGGCGGGAGGGCCGAGACTCACCATGGAGCAGTTCTTC CASCGAGGPRLTMEQFF
TRBJ1-6 few 15 TRBV6-5 TRBD1 TGTGCCAGCAGTACCAGGGGGACGCAAAATTCACCCCTCCACTTT CASSTRGTQNSPLHF
TRBJ1-6 NA 12 TRBV2 NA TGTGCCAGCAGTTCGGGAGTTTCACCCCTCCACTTT CASSSGVSPLHF
TRBJ1-6 NA 13 TRBV19 TRBD1 TGTGCCAGTATCGACAGGGAGAATTCACCCCTCCACTTT CASIDRENSPLHF
TRBJ2-1 NA 15 TRBV7-2 TRBD2 TGTGCCAGCAGCTTAGGTAGCGGGAGGGTCAATGAGCAGTTCTTC CASSLGSGRVNEQFF
TRBJ1-1 NA 15 TRBV7-2 NA TGTGCCAGCAGCGCAAGATCATACAGGAACACTGAAGCTTTCTTT CASSARSYRNTEAFF
TRBJ2-5 once 13 TRBV4-2 NA TGTGCCAGCAGCCAAGACCTACAAGAGACCCAGTACTTC CASSQDLQETQYF
TRBJ1-1 NA 13 TRBV27 NA TGTGCCAGCAGTTTATTCGTTAACATTGAAGCTTTCTTT CASSLFVNIEAFF
TRBJ1-2 NA 14 TRBV9 NA TGTGCCAGCAGCCCACTGGGGGGGGCAGATGGCTACACCTTC CASSPLGGADGYTF
TRBJ2-1 NA 16 TRBV7-9 NA TGTGCCAGCAGCCCTCGACAGAGGAGCTCCTACAATGAGCAGTTCTTC CASSPRQRSSYNEQFF
TRBJ1-1 NA 15 TRBV5-5 TRBD1 TGTGCCAGCAGTCCTACGACAGGGGGCCACACTGAAGCTTTCTTT CASSPTTGGHTEAFF
TRBJ1-2 NA 14 TRBV11-1 NA TGTGCCAGCAGCTTAGGCTCGGGGAACTATGGCTACACCTTC CASSLGSGNYGYTF
TRBJ2-3 NA 15 TRBV9 TRBD2 TGTGCCAGCAGCCCCCCGTCACTAGCGGCAGATACGCAGTATTTT CASSPPSLAADTQYF
TRBJ1-3 once 16 TRBV9 NA TGTGCCAGCAGCGTCGATGGACACAACTCTGGAAACACCATATATTTT CASSVDGHNSGNTIYF
TRBJ2-1 NA 16 TRBV7-9 TRBD2 TGTGCCAGCAGCGGCCCGGGGGGGCCTAGGGACAATGAGCAGTTCTTC CASSGPGGPRDNEQFF
TRBJ1-5 NA 18 TRBV15 NA TGTGCCACCTCCGTCCGGGGGCTATATGATCTAGCGGGTCAGCCCCAGCATTTT CATSVRGLYDLAGQPQHF
TRBJ2-7 NA 13 TRBV29-1 NA TGCAGCGTTGGGGTCAGGCGTGAGGGCGAGCAGTACTTC CSVGVRREGEQYF
TRBJ2-7 NA 14 TRBV18 NA TGTGCCAGCTCACCAGTACAAACCGCCTACGAGCAGTACTTC CASSPVQTAYEQYF
TRBJ2-1 NA 16 TRBV6-2/TRBV6-3 TRBD2 TGTGCCAGCACCCCATCCGGGACTAGCGGGGGGATTGAGCAGTTCTTC CASTPSGTSGGIEQFF
TRBJ2-1 NA 14 TRBV6-5 TRBD1 TGTGCCAGCAGCGGGACAGGGGTCTACAATGAGCAGTTCTTC CASSGTGVYNEQFF
TRBJ2-5 NA 15 TRBV24-1 NA TGTGCCACCAGTGATTGGGCCCAGGGTCGAGAGACCCAGTACTTC CATSDWAQGRETQYF
TRBJ2-7 NA 14 TRBV10-3 NA TGTGCCATCAGCCCAATCACAGGATCCTACGAGCAGTACTTC CAISPITGSYEQYF
TRBJ2-5 few 16 TRBV7-2 TRBD1 TGTGCCAGCAGCCCCCACGGACAGGGGGCTATTAGTACCCAGTACTTC CASSPHGQGAISTQYF
TRBJ2-5 NA 17 TRBV5-6 TRBD2 TGTGCCAGCAGCTGGGACCCGGGACTAGCGGGGGCAGAGACCCAGTACTTC CASSWDPGLAGAETQYF
TRBJ2-3 NA 16 TRBV18 TRBD2 TGTGCCAGCTCAACCCCGGGAGGGTTGGACACAGATACGCAGTATTTT CASSTPGGLDTDTQYF
TRBJ1-3 few 15 TRBV7-9 NA TGTGCCAGCAGCCCGTGGGAGGGCGTTGGAAACACCATATATTTT CASSPWEGVGNTIYF
TRBJ2-1 NA 15 TRBV2 TRBD2 TGTGCCAGCAGTGCTCGGGCGGGGGGGCCCGGTGAGCAGTTCTTC CASSARAGGPGEQFF
TRBJ2-1 NA 15 TRBV18 NA TGTGCCAGCTCACCACCAGACAGCTATTACAATGAGCAGTTCTTC CASSPPDSYYNEQFF
TRBJ2-6 NA 23 TRBV5-1 TRBD2 TGCGCCAGCAGCTTGGAAGGGGCTAGCGGGGGAAAGGGGGCCTACTCTGGGGCCAACGTCCTGACTTTC CASSLEGASGGKGAYSGANVLTF